This T cell receptor (beta chain) is drawn from a study of T cell repertoires in cytomegalovirus infection. Whole-study context: CMV infection together with matching HLA type was indicated by public TCR beta signatures.

This clonotype was observed at least ten times. Its antigen remains unidentified. Whole-study findings and limits: Cumulative public TCR beta family frequency identified CMV carriers with the relevant HLA.

Each CDR3 protein gets one entry after TCRdb re-called the reads with MiXCR. The sample carries about 830,000 distinct CDR3 sequences, less than 35% recorded once. The CDR3 extends over 18 amino acids. Trimming cost V 1 base and J 7 bases; bases outside gene matches: 15. The germline V gene encodes CDR1 LNHNV and CDR2 YYDKDF (reference sequence). The sequencing here drew on cultured CD8+ T cells from PBMCs, taken from culture after CMV antigen stimulation. The origin of this receptor is a human donor in good health (CMV status not recorded). Some clones in this sample may be carry-over from other donors' samples. V usage is TRBV15 and J usage is TRBJ2-1; 8 bases align to TRBD1. The CDR3 is CATSRAPIWQGAYNEQFF. The CDR3 DNA reads as TGTGCCACCAGCAGAGCCCCAATCTGGCAGGGGGCATATAATGAGCAGTTCTTC. Based on the CDR3 plus reference TRBV15 and TRBJ2-1, the full variable domain is DAMVIQNPRYQVTQFGKPVTLSCSQTLNHNVMYWYQQKSSQAPKLLFHYYDKDFNNEADTPDNFQSRRPNTSFCFLDIRSPGLGDTAMYLCATSRAPIWQGAYNEQFFGPGTRLTVL.